Shown below are 8 T cell receptor beta chains from a single sample sequenced in a study of T cell responses to AZD1222 COVID-19 vaccine. Sequencing was performed with immunoSEQ multiplex PCR; in TCRdb, only in-frame clones are kept and a portion is missing. The table shows approximately 120,000 clones, with around 90% occurring only once. Sequencing was performed on peripheral blood, taken on day 0 of AZD1222 vaccination. These receptor sequences come from an adult in good health.

The V and J genes are TRBV7-9 and TRBJ2-1; D not certain. Trimming left V 6 bases short and J 0 bases short, with 12 bases between. Germline lookup yields CDR1 SEHNR and CDR2 FQNEAQ (reference sequence). This CDR3 spans 15 amino acids. The CDR3 sequence is CASSPSELSYNEQFF. The CDR3 region has the DNA TGTGCCAGCAGTCCCAGTGAGCTCTCCTACAATGAGCAGTTCTTC.

The gene calls are TRBV2 and TRBJ1-1; tentative D call: TRBD1 (5 bases). This CDR3 is 11 amino acids long. Trimming pared 5 bases from V and 5 bases from J, leaving 6 bases between. From germline, CDR1 is SNHLY and CDR2 FYNNEI. The CDR3 here is CASSPGTEAFF. CDR3 in DNA: TGTGCCAGCAGTCCAGGGACTGAAGCTTTCTTT.

The chain combines TRBV19 with TRBJ2-3; the match to TRBD1 covers 12 bases. The germline gives CDR1 LNHDA, CDR2 SQIVND (reference sequence). The CDR3 is 16 residues long. V was clipped by 2 bases and J by 7 bases; unmatched bases: 7. CDR3 protein: CASSITGTGGRNTQYF. Written as DNA, the CDR3 is TGTGCCAGTAGTATAACCGGGACAGGGGGCAGGAATACGCAGTATTTT.

The rearrangement joins TRBV2 to TRBJ2-1; TRBD2 matches at 9 bases. The CDR3 spans 14 residues. In germline, CDR1 is SNHLY, CDR2 FYNNEI. After removal of 4 bases from V and 13 bases from J, the junction contained 11 bases not matched to a gene. The CDR3 DNA sequence: TGTGCCAGCAGTGCGTCCGCGGGAGCGGGAGGTCAGTTCTTC. Encoded protein: CASSASAGAGGQFF.

The chain is built from TRBV4-2 and TRBJ1-1; D gene ambiguous. Trimming took off 2 bases at V and 7 bases at J, with 11 bases between the two ends. Germline V gene lookup returns CDR1 LGHNA and CDR2 YNFKEQ. This CDR3 region has 13 residues. CDR3 loop: CASSQLRANEAFF. The CDR3 DNA reads TGTGCCAGCAGCCAACTGCGGGCTAATGAAGCTTTCTTT.

The chain is built from TRBV25-1 and TRBJ1-2, with 7 bases aligning to TRBD1. CDR1 and CDR2 from the germline V gene are MGHDK and SYGVNS. The CDR3 totals 13 residues. The V and J ends lost 7 bases and 8 bases, in that order; junction bases with no gene match: 10. CDR3 sequence reads: CASTDQGDRGYTF. As DNA, the CDR3 is TGTGCCAGCACGGATCAGGGGGACAGAGGCTACACCTTC.

The chain couples TRBV5-8 to TRBJ1-4; TRBD1 might be the D (6 bases). Between the trimmed V and J ends, which lost 5 bases and 7 bases, there was a span of 18 bases. Germline V gene sequence: CDR1 SGHTS, CDR2 YDEGEE. The CDR3 extends over 15 amino acids. In DNA form, the CDR3 reads TGTGCCAGCAGACCGGGGACAATGCTGGGTGAAAAACTGTTTTTT. The encoded protein is CASRPGTMLGEKLFF.

This chain links TRBV7-8 with TRBJ2-7; no reliable D call. Trimming took off 5 bases at V and 3 bases at J, with 17 bases between the two ends. There are 15 residues in the CDR3. CDR1 and CDR2 from the germline V gene are SGHVS and FQNEAQ. The CDR3 DNA sequence: TGTGCCAGCAGCCCCTCAAGGACGGGCCGCTACGAGCAGTACTTC. Translating gives CASSPSRTGRYEQYF.